Listed here are 30 T cell receptor beta chains from one sample, sequenced in a study of cytomegalovirus exposure and HLA in healthy donors. It was with 60 Vbeta and 13 Jbeta primers that the PCR ran. Clones were sequenced by immunoSEQ multiplex PCR, and TCRdb holds only the in-frame ones, with some missing. The table includes about 170,000 clones, about 81% detected once. The sequencing input was PBMCs. These receptors were taken from a girl aged 10-17 years in good health and CMV-seropositive.

A remark on this clone: The conserved phenylalanine or tryptophan normally closing the CDR3 is absent here, so this likely arose from a read error. The chain is built from TRBV10-3 and TRBJ1-2, with TRBD1 identical over 10 bases. Per germline, CDR1 ENHRY and CDR2 SYGVKD. V shed 6 bases and J 5 bases; nucleotides not matched to a gene: 12. This CDR3 contains 16 residues. This chain's CDR3 is CAISNRDRGVRYGYTL. In DNA form, the CDR3 reads TGTGCCATCAGCAACCGGGACAGGGGAGTGCGGTATGGCTACACCCTC.

The J gene is TRBJ2-3, the V gene TRBV7-2; 14 bases fit TRBD2. Germline V gives CDR1 SGHTA, CDR2 FQGNSA. With 5 bases clipped from V and 5 bases from J, the junction kept 3 bases outside the gene matches. The CDR3 extends over 15 amino acids. As DNA, the CDR3 is TGTGCCAGCAGCACGACTAGCGGGGGGGGAGATACGCAGTATTTT. Translated, it gives CASSTTSGGGDTQYF.

The chain carries TRBV19 and TRBJ2-4; 9 bases align to TRBD1. V shed 8 bases, J shed 5 bases, and the junction held 7 bases outside the gene matches. The CDR3 length is 14 residues. Per germline, CDR1 LNHDA and CDR2 SQIVND (reference sequence). The CDR3, as DNA: TGTGCCAGTGATAACAGGGGGCGGGAAAACATTCAGTACTTC. It translates to CASDNRGRENIQYF.

The chain links TRBV30 to TRBJ1-2, with D maybe TRBD1 (5 bases). Trimming left V 3 bases short and J 2 bases short, with 13 bases between. The CDR3 covers 14 residues. CDR1 and CDR2 (germline): GTSNPN, SVGIG (reference sequence). Here the CDR3 DNA reads TGTGCCTGGAGGGGGGGAGGGCCAAACTATGGCTACACCTTC. It encodes CAWRGGGPNYGYTF.

V gene TRBV27 combines with J gene TRBJ1-5, with a possible D match to TRBD1 (5 bases). Germline V gene data show CDR1 as MNHEY and CDR2 as SMNVEV (reference sequence). The length of the CDR3 is 14 residues. V lost 4 bases, J lost 5 bases, and 12 bases lay in between. CDR3 in amino acids: CASSSRTLYQPQHF. The CDR3 DNA reads as TGTGCCAGCAGTTCTCGGACACTCTATCAGCCCCAGCATTTT.

This chain links TRBV5-1 with TRBJ1-5, with D uncertain. This CDR3 spans 15 amino acids. Trimming took 0 bases from V and 4 from J, leaving 11 bases between them. Germline CDR1 reads SGHRS; CDR2 reads YFSETQ. Written as DNA, the CDR3 is TGCGCCAGCAGCTTGGGGGCAGTGCCTAATCAGCCCCAGCATTTT. This translates into CASSLGAVPNQPQHF.

The CDR3 reads CASSLSPGTQYF. The CDR3 nucleotides read TGTGCCAGCAGCCTAAGTCCGGGAACCCAGTACTTC. The chain is built from TRBV7-2 and TRBJ2-5; D may be TRBD2 (5 bases). This CDR3 contains 12 residues. Trimming removed 5 bases from V and 8 bases from J, with 12 bases in between. Germline CDR1 reads SGHTA; CDR2 reads FQGNSA.

This clone was recorded a few times. The V gene is TRBV7-8, the J gene TRBJ1-2; D gene unclear. The CDR3 has 12 residues. Germline V CDR1 and CDR2: SGHVS, FQNEAQ. Trimming took off 5 bases at V and 7 bases at J, with 11 bases between the two ends. CDR3 coding DNA: TGTGCCAGCAGCCTACCCTACGGTGGCTACACCTTC. Its translation: CASSLPYGGYTF.

Turning to this clone: The junction departs from the called germline gene at one end, perhaps through a read error. The rearrangement uses TRBV6-5 and TRBJ1-2; perhaps TRBD1 as D (6 bases). CDR1 is MNHEY and CDR2 is SVGAGI in the germline V gene. CDR3 length: 12 amino acids. This CDR3 reads CASSLPGGQALF. The DNA for the CDR3 is TGTGCCAGCAGCCTACCCGGGGGGCAGGCCCTATTC.

This chain joins TRBV5-1 and TRBJ2-1; weak D call: TRBD2 (6 bases). In germline, CDR1 is SGHRS, CDR2 YFSETQ. V dropped 3 bases and J dropped 1 base, with 11 bases sitting between them. This CDR3 is built from 15 residues. The CDR3 DNA reads as TGCGCCAGCAGCTCAGCGGGCCCATCCTACAATGAGCAGTTCTTC. Translation gives CASSSAGPSYNEQFF.

The chain carries TRBV10-3 and TRBJ2-1; tentative D call: TRBD1 (6 bases). The CDR3 is 15 amino acids. The germline CDR1 and CDR2 sequences are ENHRY and SYGVKD. The germline V and J ends were trimmed by 11 bases and 7 bases, with 24 bases remaining between them. The CDR3 coding sequence is TGTGCCGGGCGACCCGGGACAACGGAAAGTAATGAGCAGTTCTTC. It specifies CAGRPGTTESNEQFF.

The chain couples TRBV5-1 to TRBJ2-2; 9 nucleotides match TRBD2. This CDR3 region has 17 residues. The germline gives CDR1 SGHRS, CDR2 YFSETQ. The V segment lost 1 base and the J segment 4 bases; nucleotides outside the gene matches: 8. This CDR3 is CASSLLAGGPPTGELFF. DNA of the CDR3: TGCGCCAGCAGCTTGCTCGCGGGAGGGCCTCCCACCGGGGAGCTGTTTTTT.

This chain links TRBV11-2 with TRBJ1-2; 11 bases fit TRBD1. The CDR3 has 18 residues. The V gene end was trimmed by 7 bases and the J gene end by 4 bases; junction bases not matched to a gene: 17. Per germline, CDR1 SGHAT and CDR2 FQNNGV. DNA of the CDR3: TGTGCCAGCACCCTACCTACGAGTGCCGGGACAGGGGGCTATGGCTACACCTTC. Translation gives CASTLPTSAGTGGYGYTF.

This clone was recorded only once. The V and J genes are TRBV6-1 and TRBJ2-5; TRBD2 agrees at 8 bases. Germline CDR1 and CDR2: MNHNS and SASEGT. Unmatched junction bases numbered 14, after V lost 6 bases and J lost 11 bases. The CDR3 extends over 14 amino acids. The CDR3 region has the DNA TGTGCCAGCAGCGACCCGGGGACTAGTTTTTGGCAGTACTTC. Its translation is CASSDPGTSFWQYF.

The chain has TRBV7-9 and TRBJ2-5; 8 bases agree with TRBD1. Germline CDR1 SEHNR, CDR2 FQNEAQ (reference sequence). The CDR3 spans 16 residues. The J segment lost 4 bases and the V segment lost 2 bases, leaving 9 bases of the junction unmatched. The CDR3 spells CASSLPPGQGRETQYF. CDR3 in DNA: TGTGCCAGCAGCTTACCCCCAGGACAGGGACGAGAGACCCAGTACTTC. Complete variable domain (other parts from reference TRBV7-9 and TRBJ2-5): DTGVSQNPRHKITKRGQNVTFRCDPISEHNRLYWYRQTLGQGPEFLTYFQNEAQLEKSRLLSDRFSAERPKGSFSTLEIQRTEQGDSAMYLCASSLPPGQGRETQYFGPGTRLLVL.

The chain joins TRBV19 to TRBJ1-1, with D uncertain. V dropped 8 bases and J dropped 1 base, with 14 bases sitting between them. The CDR3 is 14 amino acids. CDR1 is LNHDA, CDR2 SQIVND, per germline (reference sequence). In DNA form, the CDR3 reads TGTGCCAGTGGGCCTTGGGCGCGGAACACTGAAGCTTTCTTT. Translated, it gives CASGPWARNTEAFF.

This chain connects TRBV7-2 to TRBJ2-1; the D gene is possibly TRBD2 (6 bases). Per germline, CDR1 SGHTA and CDR2 FQGNSA. Trimming stripped 6 bases from V and 4 bases from J, with 13 bases between. This CDR3 region has 14 residues. CDR3 in amino acids: CASRRAGIYNEQFF. The CDR3, as DNA: TGTGCCAGCAGAAGAGCGGGCATATACAATGAGCAGTTCTTC.

The chain couples TRBV28 to TRBJ1-2; D gene ambiguous. This CDR3 has 12 amino acids. Trimming shortened V by 1 base and J by 8 bases, and 8 bases separated the two germline ends. Germline lookup yields CDR1 MDHEN and CDR2 SYDVKM. CDR3 sequence reads: CASSLSGSGYTF. The CDR3 nucleotides read TGTGCCAGCAGTTTATCGGGGAGCGGCTACACCTTC.

The chain has TRBV9 and TRBJ2-2; 8 bases are a match to TRBD2. The CDR3 totals 18 residues. Trimming cost V 0 bases and J 5 bases; bases outside gene matches: 12. Germline lookup yields CDR1 SGDLS and CDR2 YYNGEE. The CDR3: CASSVDDYTGGKTGELFF. DNA for the CDR3: TGTGCCAGCAGCGTAGACGATTATACGGGGGGGAAGACCGGGGAGCTGTTTTTT.

A remark on this clone: The sample carries other DNA sequences with the same CDR3. This chain connects TRBV5-1 to TRBJ2-2; D is possibly TRBD2 (6 bases). This CDR3 region has 15 residues. V was trimmed by 1 base and J by 2 bases, leaving 9 bases between them. Germline-derived CDR1 and CDR2 are SGHRS and YFSETQ. For the CDR3, the DNA is TGCGCCAGCAGCTTGACGGGAGTAAACACCGGGGAGCTGTTTTTT. Its translation: CASSLTGVNTGELFF.

This chain uses TRBV18 with TRBJ2-3; TRBD1 matches 8 bases. The J segment lost 2 bases and the V segment lost 6 bases, leaving 7 bases of the junction unmatched. The CDR3 contains 15 residues. Looked up from germline, CDR1 is KGHSH and CDR2 is LQKENI. The CDR3 nucleotides read TGTGCCAGCTCCCCAGAGACAGGGGACACAGATACGCAGTATTTT. Its translation is CASSPETGDTDTQYF.

The rearrangement uses TRBV19 and TRBJ1-5; TRBD1 matches 7 bases. CDR1 and CDR2 from the germline V gene are LNHDA and SQIVND (reference sequence). The length of the CDR3 is 17 residues. J was trimmed by 4 bases and V by 9 bases; bases with no gene match: 18. CDR3 DNA sequence: TGTGCCAGCCTTCCAAGAGCCTACGGGACAGCTAATCAGCCCCAGCATTTT. As protein: CASLPRAYGTANQPQHF.

This clone was seen only a few times. The chain uses TRBV6-5 and TRBJ2-2; TRBD1 agrees at 10 bases. This CDR3 has 15 residues. V shed 6 bases, J shed 3 bases, and the junction held 4 bases outside the gene matches. Germline values: CDR1 MNHEY, CDR2 SVGAGI. The CDR3 here is CASSAGTGDTGELFF. In DNA, the CDR3 is TGTGCCAGCAGCGCCGGGACAGGGGACACCGGGGAGCTGTTTTTT.

The rearrangement joins TRBV7-9 to TRBJ1-5; TRBD1 might be the D (6 bases). Trimming pared 4 bases from V and 0 bases from J, leaving 10 bases between. Germline values: CDR1 SEHNR, CDR2 FQNEAQ (reference sequence). This CDR3 is 15 amino acids long. The CDR3 here is CASSSGQNSNQPQHF. CDR3 DNA: TGTGCCAGCAGCTCAGGACAGAATAGCAATCAGCCCCAGCATTTT.

V and J are TRBV30 and TRBJ2-2; TRBD2 is a possible D gene (6 bases). The germline gives CDR1 GTSNPN, CDR2 SVGIG (reference sequence). This CDR3 has 14 residues. The ends were cut back, 3 bases at V and 3 bases at J, with 11 bases in the middle. CDR3 residues: CAWRASDYTGELFF. Written as DNA, the CDR3 is TGTGCCTGGAGAGCTAGCGATTACACCGGGGAGCTGTTTTTT.

V gene TRBV11-2 combines with J gene TRBJ2-7, with D possibly matching TRBD2 (6 bases). V lost 3 bases and J lost 8, with 11 bases in between. The CDR3 has 12 residues. In germline, CDR1 is SGHAT, CDR2 FQNNGV. In DNA, the CDR3 is TGTGCCAGCAGCTTGAGGCGGGAACAGCAGTACTTC. It is translated as CASSLRREQQYF.

In its sample, this clone was seen once. The J gene is TRBJ1-1, the V gene TRBV6-1; 7 nucleotides line up with TRBD1. After removal of 4 bases from V and 8 bases from J, the junction contained 7 bases not matched to a gene. Germline lookup yields CDR1 MNHNS and CDR2 SASEGT. CDR3 size: 13 residues. CDR3 nucleotides: TGTGCCAGCAGTGGCACAGGGGACAGCGAAGCTTTCTTT. Translated, it gives CASSGTGDSEAFF.

The chain has TRBV28 and TRBJ2-7; D unresolved. Germline loops: CDR1 MDHEN, CDR2 SYDVKM. The CDR3 consists of 12 residues. Deletions cut 5 bases from V and 2 bases from J, with 7 bases between. The CDR3 region is CASSPTPYEQYF. For the CDR3, the DNA is TGTGCCAGCAGTCCTACTCCCTACGAGCAGTACTTC.

The gene calls are TRBV9 and TRBJ2-5; TRBD2 aligns across 13 bases. V was pared by 1 base and J by 4 bases, with 1 base of the junction left unmatched. Germline assignment: CDR1 SGDLS and CDR2 YYNGEE. The CDR3 runs 15 residues. CDR3 sequence: CASSVTSGRGETQYF. The CDR3 DNA follows: TGTGCCAGCAGCGTAACTAGCGGGAGGGGAGAGACCCAGTACTTC.

The rearrangement uses TRBV9 and TRBJ2-7, with a tentative D call TRBD2 (6 bases). CDR1 is SGDLS, CDR2 YYNGEE, per germline. V dropped 3 bases and J dropped 6 bases, with 19 bases sitting between them. CDR3 length: 15 residues. The CDR3 nucleotides are TGTGCCAGCAGCGAGGGTGGAGGGGCGCATGCCGAGCAGTACTTC. Its protein product is CASSEGGGAHAEQYF.